This T cell receptor beta chain derives from a study of response to subunit inactivated influenza vaccine. General observations from the study: The authors offered the suggestion that each seasonal influenza vaccination recruits few new T cells.

The CDR3 loop spans 12 amino acids. In germline, CDR1 is KGHSH, CDR2 LQKENI. The V and J ends lost 5 bases and 6 bases respectively, with 11 bases between them. This clonotype came up many times. Its cognate antigen is unknown. One entry per CDR3 protein results from TCRdb running MiXCR on the RT-PCR reads. The sample holds hundreds of thousands of distinct CDR3 sequences; about 8% are singletons and the top ten take under 15%. The TCR originated in a man aged 50 to 75 who received an inactivated influenza vaccine. Sequencing used PBMCs from blood, obtained around 25 months after vaccination. The genes are TRBV18 and TRBJ2-7; no reliable D call. The DNA of the CDR3 is TGTGCCAGCTCATCTGAGAGGCTCGAGCAGTACTTC. Its protein is CASSSERLEQYF. Combining the CDR3 with reference TRBV18 and TRBJ2-7 gives the whole variable domain NAGVMQNPRHLVRRRGQEARLRCSPMKGHSHVYWYRQLPEEGLKFMVYLQKENIIDESGMPKERFSAEFPKEGPSILRIQQVVRGDSAAYFCASSSERLEQYFGPGTRLTVT.